These T cell receptor beta chains were read from a single sample in a study of T cell responses to AZD1222 COVID-19 vaccine. Only in-frame clones appear in the TCRdb table, and some are missing; sequencing was by immunoSEQ multiplex PCR. The table has more than 85,000 clones, around 90% seen once. This specimen consisted of peripheral blood, obtained on day 0 of AZD1222 vaccination. The receptors originated from an adult in good health. The CDR3 runs from the conserved cysteine through the conserved F or W. The D gene is left open where the match is weak. Size is omitted from some rows. Given values are once, few, many or a class for expanded clones.

TRBJ1-2	few	-	TRBV28	TGTGCCAGCCTGGGGAGCAGGGTTGGCTACACCTTC	CASLGSRVGYTF
TRBJ2-2	-	TRBD1	TRBV10-2	TGCGCCAGCAGACCCGGGACAGGGGACACCGGGGAGCTGTTTTTT	CASRPGTGDTGELFF
TRBJ1-2	-	-	TRBV11-2	TGTGCCAGCAGCTTTTCCGGGTCCCCTAACTATGGCTACACCTTC	CASSFSGSPNYGYTF
TRBJ1-1	few	TRBD1	TRBV7-3	TGTGCCAGCAGCTTATGGGGACAGGGGACTGAAGCTTTCTTT	CASSLWGQGTEAFF
TRBJ2-3	-	-	TRBV13	TGTGCCAGCAGCCGGGGCGCTCCGGGGGATACGCAGTATTTT	CASSRGAPGDTQYF
TRBJ1-4	once	-	TRBV2	TGTGCCAGCAGTTCGGGGGGGAGGTTGAATGAAAAACTGTTTTTT	CASSSGGRLNEKLFF
TRBJ2-7	-	-	TRBV29-1	TGCAGCGTAACATCTAGACAGCGGGCAGGGAGCGAGCAGTACTTC	CSVTSRQRAGSEQYF
TRBJ1-2	-	-	TRBV7-3	TGTGCCAGCAGCCTCGACAGGTCTGCTGGCTACACCTTC	CASSLDRSAGYTF
TRBJ2-5	-	-	TRBV6-5	TGTGCCAGCAGGGGCTCAGGGCGGGAGACCCAGTACTTC	CASRGSGRETQYF
TRBJ2-7	-	-	TRBV18	TGTGCCAGCTCACCGGAGGTTAGCTCCTACGAGCAGTACTTC	CASSPEVSSYEQYF
TRBJ2-5	-	-	TRBV3-1/TRBV3-2	TGTGCCAGCAGCATCGGTACCCGGGAGACCCAGTACTTC	CASSIGTRETQYF
TRBJ1-2	-	TRBD1	TRBV28	TGTGCCAGCAGTCTAGGGACAGGGGGAGGCTATGGCTACACCTTC	CASSLGTGGGYGYTF
TRBJ2-2	-	-	TRBV7-2	TGTGCCAGCAGCTCCACCCCCCCCGGGGAGCTGTTTTTT	CASSSTPPGELFF
TRBJ2-5	once	TRBD2	TRBV7-2	TGTGCCAGCAGGCGGACTAGCGGAGTTCAAGAGACCCAGTACTTC	CASRRTSGVQETQYF
TRBJ2-7	-	-	TRBV7-2	TGTGCCAGCAGCTTAGACGTGGCTGAACCCTACGAGCAGTACTTC	CASSLDVAEPYEQYF
TRBJ1-2	-	-	TRBV7-8	TGTGCCAGCAGCTTCCTGCAGGGGAGGAAGAATGGCTACACCTTC	CASSFLQGRKNGYTF
TRBJ1-5	-	-	TRBV28	TGTGCCAGCAGTTTCGGGGACCTCAGGGGAAGCAATCAGCCCCAGCATTTT	CASSFGDLRGSNQPQHF
TRBJ1-1	few	-	TRBV3-1/TRBV3-2	TGTGCCAGCAGTATTCTGGGACGGACGAACACTGAAGCTTTCTTT	CASSILGRTNTEAFF